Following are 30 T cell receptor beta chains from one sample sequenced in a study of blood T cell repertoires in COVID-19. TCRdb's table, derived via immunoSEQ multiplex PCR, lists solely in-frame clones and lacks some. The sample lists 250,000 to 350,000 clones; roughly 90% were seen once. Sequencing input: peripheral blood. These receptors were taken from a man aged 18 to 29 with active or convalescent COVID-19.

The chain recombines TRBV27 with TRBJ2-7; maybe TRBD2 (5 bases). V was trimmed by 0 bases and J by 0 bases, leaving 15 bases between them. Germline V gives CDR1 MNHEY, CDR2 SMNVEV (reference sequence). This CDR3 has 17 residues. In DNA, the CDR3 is TGTGCCAGCAGTTTATCGTATCGGGGAGCACGCTCCTACGAGCAGTACTTC. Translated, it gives CASSLSYRGARSYEQYF.

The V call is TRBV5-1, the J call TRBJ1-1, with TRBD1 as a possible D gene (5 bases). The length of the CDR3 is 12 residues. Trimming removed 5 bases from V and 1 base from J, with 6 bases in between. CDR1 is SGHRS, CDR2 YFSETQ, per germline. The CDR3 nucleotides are TGCGCCAGCAGAGGGGAGAACACTGAAGCTTTCTTT. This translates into CASRGENTEAFF.

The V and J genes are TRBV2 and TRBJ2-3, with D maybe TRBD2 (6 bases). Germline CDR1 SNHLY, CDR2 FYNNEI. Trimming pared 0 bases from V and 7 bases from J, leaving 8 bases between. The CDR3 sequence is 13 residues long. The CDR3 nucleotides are TGTGCCAGCAGTGAAGCGCGGGGTTATACGCAGTATTTT. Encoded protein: CASSEARGYTQYF.

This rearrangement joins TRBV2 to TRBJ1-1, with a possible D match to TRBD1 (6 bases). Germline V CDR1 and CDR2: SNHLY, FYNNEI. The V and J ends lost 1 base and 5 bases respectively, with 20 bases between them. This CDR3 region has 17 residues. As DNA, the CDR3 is TGTGCCAGCAGTGAAGGATCGGGGGGCGGACACTTGACTGAAGCTTTCTTT. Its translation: CASSEGSGGGHLTEAFF.

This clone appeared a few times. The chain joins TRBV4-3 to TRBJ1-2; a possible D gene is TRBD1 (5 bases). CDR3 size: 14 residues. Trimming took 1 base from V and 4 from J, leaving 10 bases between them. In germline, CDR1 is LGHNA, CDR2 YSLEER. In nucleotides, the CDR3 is TGCGCCAGCAGCCAAGGGGAGGGGAGCTATGGCTACACCTTC. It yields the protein CASSQGEGSYGYTF.

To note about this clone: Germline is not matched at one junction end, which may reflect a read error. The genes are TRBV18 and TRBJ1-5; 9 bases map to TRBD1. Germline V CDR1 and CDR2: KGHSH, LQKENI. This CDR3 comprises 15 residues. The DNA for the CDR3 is TGTGCCAGCTCACCACGGGACAGGGTTAATCGGCCCCAGCATTTT. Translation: CASSPRDRVNRPQHF. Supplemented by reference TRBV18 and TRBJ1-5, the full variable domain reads NAGVMQNPRHLVRRRGQEARLRCSPMKGHSHVYWYRQLPEEGLKFMVYLQKENIIDESGMPKERFSAEFPKEGPSILRIQQVVRGDSAAYFCASSPRDRVNRPQHFGDGTRLSIL.

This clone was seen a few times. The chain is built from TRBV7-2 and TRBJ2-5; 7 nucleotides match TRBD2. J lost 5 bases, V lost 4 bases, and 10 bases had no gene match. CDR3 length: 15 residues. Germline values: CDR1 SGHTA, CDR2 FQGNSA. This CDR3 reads CASSSDWTSRETQYF. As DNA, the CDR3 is TGTGCCAGCAGCTCCGATTGGACTAGTCGGGAGACCCAGTACTTC.

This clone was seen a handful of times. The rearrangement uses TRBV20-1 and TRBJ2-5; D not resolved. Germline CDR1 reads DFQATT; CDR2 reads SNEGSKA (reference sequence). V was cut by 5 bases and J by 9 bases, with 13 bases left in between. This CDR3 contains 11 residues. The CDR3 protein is CSAEVVVAQYF. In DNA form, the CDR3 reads TGCAGTGCTGAGGTAGTGGTGGCCCAGTACTTC.

CDR3 sequence (DNA): TGTGCCAGCAGCTTAGTACCCAGGGGGGCGGGAAGTACAGATACGCAGTATTTT. This translates into CASSLVPRGAGSTDTQYF. V usage is TRBV11-2 and J usage is TRBJ2-3; D may be TRBD1 (7 bases). Germline CDR1 reads SGHAT; CDR2 reads FQNNGV. This CDR3 spans 18 amino acids. Trimming stripped 1 base from V and 3 bases from J, with 20 bases between.

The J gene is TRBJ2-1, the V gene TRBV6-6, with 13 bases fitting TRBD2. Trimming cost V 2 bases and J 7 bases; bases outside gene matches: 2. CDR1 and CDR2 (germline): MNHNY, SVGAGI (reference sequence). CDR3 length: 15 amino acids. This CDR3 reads CASSYGLAGVNEQFF. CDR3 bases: TGTGCCAGCAGTTACGGACTAGCGGGAGTAAATGAGCAGTTCTTC.

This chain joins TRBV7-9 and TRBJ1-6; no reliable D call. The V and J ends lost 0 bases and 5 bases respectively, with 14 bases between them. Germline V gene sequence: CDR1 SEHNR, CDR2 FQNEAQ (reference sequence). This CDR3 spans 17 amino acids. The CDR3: CASSLARTGTDNSPLHF. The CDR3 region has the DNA TGTGCCAGCAGCTTAGCGCGAACCGGTACGGATAATTCACCCCTCCACTTT. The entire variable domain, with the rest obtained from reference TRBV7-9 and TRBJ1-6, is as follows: DTGVSQNPRHKITKRGQNVTFRCDPISEHNRLYWYRQTLGQGPEFLTYFQNEAQLEKSRLLSDRFSAERPKGSFSTLEIQRTEQGDSAMYLCASSLARTGTDNSPLHFGNGTRLTVT.

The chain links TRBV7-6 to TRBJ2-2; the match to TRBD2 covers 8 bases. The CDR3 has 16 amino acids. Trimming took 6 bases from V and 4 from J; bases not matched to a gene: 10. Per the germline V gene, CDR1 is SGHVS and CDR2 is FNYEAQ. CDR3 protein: CASRIGRGVVTGELFF. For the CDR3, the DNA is TGTGCCAGCAGGATCGGGAGGGGAGTTGTCACCGGGGAGCTGTTTTTT.

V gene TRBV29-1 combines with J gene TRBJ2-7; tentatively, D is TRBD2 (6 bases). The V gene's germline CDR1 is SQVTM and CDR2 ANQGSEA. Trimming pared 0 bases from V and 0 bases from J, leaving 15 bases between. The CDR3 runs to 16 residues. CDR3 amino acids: CSVEESAGTPSYEQYF. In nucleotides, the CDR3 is TGCAGCGTTGAAGAGTCCGCGGGGACGCCCTCCTACGAGCAGTACTTC.

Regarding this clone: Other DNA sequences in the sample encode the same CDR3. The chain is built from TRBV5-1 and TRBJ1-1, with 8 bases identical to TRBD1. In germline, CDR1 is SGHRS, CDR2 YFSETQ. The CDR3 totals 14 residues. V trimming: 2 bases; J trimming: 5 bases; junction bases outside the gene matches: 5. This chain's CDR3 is CASSLGQGSTEAFF. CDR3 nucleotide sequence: TGCGCCAGCAGCTTAGGACAGGGATCGACTGAAGCTTTCTTT.

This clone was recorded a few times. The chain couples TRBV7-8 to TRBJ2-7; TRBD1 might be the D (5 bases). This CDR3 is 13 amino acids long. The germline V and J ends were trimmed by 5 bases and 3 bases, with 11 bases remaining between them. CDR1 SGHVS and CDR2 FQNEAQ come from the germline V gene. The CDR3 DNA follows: TGTGCCAGCAGCCAGATCGACAGCTACGAGCAGTACTTC. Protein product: CASSQIDSYEQYF.

The CDR3 is CSVGESYNEQFF. DNA of the CDR3: TGCAGCGTCGGAGAGTCCTACAATGAGCAGTTCTTC. The V gene is TRBV29-1, the J gene TRBJ2-1; D remains unclear. This CDR3 contains 12 residues. V lost 6 bases and J 1 base, leaving 7 bases between the germline ends. Per the germline V gene, CDR1 is SQVTM and CDR2 is ANQGSEA.

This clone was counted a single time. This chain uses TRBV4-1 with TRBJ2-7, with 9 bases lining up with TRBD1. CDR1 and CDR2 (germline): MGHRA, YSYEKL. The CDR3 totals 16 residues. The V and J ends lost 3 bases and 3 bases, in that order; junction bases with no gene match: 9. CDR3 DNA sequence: TGCGCCAGCAGCCACCCGGTTCGGACAGGGGTCTACGAGCAGTACTTC. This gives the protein CASSHPVRTGVYEQYF.

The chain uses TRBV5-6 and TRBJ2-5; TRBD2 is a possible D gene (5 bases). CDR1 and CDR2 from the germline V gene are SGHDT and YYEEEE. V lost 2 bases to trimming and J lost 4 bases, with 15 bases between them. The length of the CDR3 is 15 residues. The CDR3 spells CASSFEGSTLETQYF. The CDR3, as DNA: TGTGCCAGCAGCTTTGAAGGGAGCACTCTAGAGACCCAGTACTTC.

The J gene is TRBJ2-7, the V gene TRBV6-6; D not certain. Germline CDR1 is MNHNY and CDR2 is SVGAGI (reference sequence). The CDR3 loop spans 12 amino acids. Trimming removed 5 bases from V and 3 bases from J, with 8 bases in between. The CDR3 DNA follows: TGTGCCAGCAGTCGGTCCAGCTACGAGCAGTACTTC. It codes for CASSRSSYEQYF.

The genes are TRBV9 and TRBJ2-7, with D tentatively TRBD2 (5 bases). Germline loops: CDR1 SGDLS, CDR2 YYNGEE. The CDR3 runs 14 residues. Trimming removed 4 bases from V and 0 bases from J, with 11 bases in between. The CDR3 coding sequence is TGTGCCAGCAGCCGGGGTGCAACCTCCTACGAGCAGTACTTC. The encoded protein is CASSRGATSYEQYF.

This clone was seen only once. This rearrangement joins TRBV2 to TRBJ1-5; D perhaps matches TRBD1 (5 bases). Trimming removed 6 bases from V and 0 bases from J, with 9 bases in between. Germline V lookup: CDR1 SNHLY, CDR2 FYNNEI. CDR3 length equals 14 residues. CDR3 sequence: CASSATDSNQPQHF. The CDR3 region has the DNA TGTGCCAGCAGCGCGACAGATAGCAATCAGCCCCAGCATTTT.

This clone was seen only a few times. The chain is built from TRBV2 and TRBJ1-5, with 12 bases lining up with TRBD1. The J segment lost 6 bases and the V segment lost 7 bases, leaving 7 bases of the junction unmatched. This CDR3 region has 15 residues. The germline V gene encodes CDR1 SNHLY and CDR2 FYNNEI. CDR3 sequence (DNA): TGTGCCAGCACCTCAGAGGGACAGGGGGCTCAGCCCCAGCATTTT. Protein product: CASTSEGQGAQPQHF.

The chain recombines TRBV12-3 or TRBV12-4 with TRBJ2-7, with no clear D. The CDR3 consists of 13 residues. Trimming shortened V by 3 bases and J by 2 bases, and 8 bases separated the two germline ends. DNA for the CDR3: TGTGCCAGCAGTTTGGTGGCCCCCTACGAGCAGTACTTC. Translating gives CASSLVAPYEQYF.

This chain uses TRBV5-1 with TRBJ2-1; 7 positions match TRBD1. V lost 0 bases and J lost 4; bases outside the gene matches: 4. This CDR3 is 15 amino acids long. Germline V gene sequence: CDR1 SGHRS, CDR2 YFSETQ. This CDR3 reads CASSLEGTAYNEQFF. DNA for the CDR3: TGCGCCAGCAGCTTGGAAGGGACAGCTTACAATGAGCAGTTCTTC.

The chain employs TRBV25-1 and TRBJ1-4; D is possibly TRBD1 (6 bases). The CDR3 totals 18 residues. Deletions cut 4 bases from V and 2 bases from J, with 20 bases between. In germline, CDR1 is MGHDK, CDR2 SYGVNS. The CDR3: CASSATGTRGGTNEKLFF. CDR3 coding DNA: TGTGCCAGCAGTGCTACCGGGACACGCGGGGGCACTAATGAAAAACTGTTTTTT.

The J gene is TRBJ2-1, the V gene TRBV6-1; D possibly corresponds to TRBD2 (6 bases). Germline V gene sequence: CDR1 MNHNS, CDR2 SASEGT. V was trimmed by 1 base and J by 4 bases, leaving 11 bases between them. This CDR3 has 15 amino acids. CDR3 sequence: CASSEEIAAYNEQFF. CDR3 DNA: TGTGCCAGCAGTGAAGAAATAGCGGCTTACAATGAGCAGTTCTTC.

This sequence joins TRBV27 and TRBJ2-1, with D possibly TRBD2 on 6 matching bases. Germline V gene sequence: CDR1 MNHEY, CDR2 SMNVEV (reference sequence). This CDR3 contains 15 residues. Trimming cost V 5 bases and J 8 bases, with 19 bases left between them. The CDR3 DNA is TGTGCCAGCAGTCCCATCCCCGCGGAGGGCCATGAGCAGTTCTTC. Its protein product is CASSPIPAEGHEQFF.

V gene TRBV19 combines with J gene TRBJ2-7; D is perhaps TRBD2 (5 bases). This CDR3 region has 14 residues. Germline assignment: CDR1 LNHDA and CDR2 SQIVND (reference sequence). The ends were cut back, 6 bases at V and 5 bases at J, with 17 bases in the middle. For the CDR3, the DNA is TGTGCCAGTAGCACTCGGGGATGGGCCCACGAGCAGTACTTC. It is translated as CASSTRGWAHEQYF. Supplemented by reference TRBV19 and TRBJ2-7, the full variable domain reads DGGITQSPKYLFRKEGQNVTLSCEQNLNHDAMYWYRQDPGQGLRLIYYSQIVNDFQKGDIAEGYSVSREKKESFPLTVTSAQKNPTAFYLCASSTRGWAHEQYFGPGTRLTVT.

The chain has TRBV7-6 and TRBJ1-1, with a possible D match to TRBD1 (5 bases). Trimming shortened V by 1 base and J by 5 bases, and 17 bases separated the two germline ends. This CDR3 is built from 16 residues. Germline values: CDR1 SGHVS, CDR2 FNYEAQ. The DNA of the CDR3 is TGTGCCAGCAGCTTAGGGTCAAAGGGGCTTGGAACTGAAGCTTTCTTT. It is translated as CASSLGSKGLGTEAFF. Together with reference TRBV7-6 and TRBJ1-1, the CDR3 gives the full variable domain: GAGVSQSPRYKVTKRGQDVALRCDPISGHVSLYWYRQALGQGPEFLTYFNYEAQQDKSGLPNDRFSAERPEGSISTLTIQRTEQRDSAMYRCASSLGSKGLGTEAFFGQGTRLTVV.

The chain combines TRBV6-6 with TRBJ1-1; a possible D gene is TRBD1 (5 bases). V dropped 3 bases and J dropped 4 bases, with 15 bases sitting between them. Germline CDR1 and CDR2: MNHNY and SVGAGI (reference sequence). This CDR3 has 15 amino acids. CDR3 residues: CASSYDRGSGTEAFF. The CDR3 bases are TGTGCCAGCAGTTATGATAGGGGAAGTGGCACTGAAGCTTTCTTT.